This entry is about one TCR beta chain. The RNA, about 0.5 to 1 ug, was put through reverse transcription using random hexamers. Amplification of the TCR beta CDR3 was carried out by immunoSEQ multiplex PCR, which spanned a total of 54 Vbeta and 13 Jbeta segments. MiXCR, run by TCRdb on the immunoSEQ multiplex PCR reads, gives a single entry per CDR3 protein. The sample lists approximately 160,000 distinct CDR3 sequences; approximately 93% were seen once. V was pared by 0 bases and J by 6 bases, with 13 bases between. The CDR3 loop spans 15 amino acids. Looked up from germline, CDR1 is SGHNT and CDR2 is YYREEE (reference sequence). The entry originates in a study of CD8 T cells in Susac syndrome.

The rearrangement uses TRBV5-4 and TRBJ2-1; no clear D. The source of this sequence is a human donor with multiple sclerosis. The sequencing input was CD4+ T cells from PBMCs. CDR3 loop: CASSLGFPLFNEQFF. DNA for the CDR3: TGTGCCAGCAGCTTGGGTTTCCCCTTATTCAATGAGCAGTTCTTC.